Shown below are 7 T cell receptor beta chains from a single sample sequenced in a study of blood T cells in healthy people across ages. A J-beta primer mix and a sample-barcoded 5' primer were used in a second PCR of roughly 6 to 11 cycles. TCRdb processed the 5' RACE reads anew with MiXCR; each CDR3 protein has one entry. The sample holds about a million distinct CDR3 sequences, roughly 47% seen once. Sequenced input: blood. The receptor source for this set is a woman aged 55 to 70 in good health.

The V call is TRBV15, the J call TRBJ2-5; D perhaps matches TRBD2 (5 bases). CDR1 and CDR2 from the germline V gene are LNHNV and YYDKDF (reference sequence). Deletions cut 0 bases from V and 2 bases from J, with 10 bases between. The CDR3 extends over 15 amino acids. CDR3 amino acids: CATSRDEGGQETQYF. The CDR3 DNA is TGTGCCACCAGCAGAGATGAGGGCGGGCAAGAGACCCAGTACTTC.

This clonotype was counted only a few times. The rearrangement links TRBV6-1 to TRBJ2-3; possibly TRBD1 for D (6 bases). This CDR3 is 17 amino acids long. V was shortened by 4 bases and J by 2 bases, with 19 bases between the two germline ends. Germline V gives CDR1 MNHNS, CDR2 SASEGT. The CDR3 DNA reads as TGTGCCAGCAGTGGAGGACAGCGCCACAGCATCACAGATACGCAGTATTTT. Its protein is CASSGGQRHSITDTQYF.

Only a few counts were recorded for this clonotype. The V gene is TRBV12-3 or TRBV12-4, the J gene TRBJ2-3; 13 bases match TRBD2. CDR3 length equals 16 residues. The V segment lost 6 bases and the J segment 2 bases; nucleotides outside the gene matches: 5. In DNA, the CDR3 is TGTGCCAGCAGCCAGGGACTAGCGGGGCACACAGATACGCAGTATTTT. Amino acids: CASSQGLAGHTDTQYF.

The chain has TRBV5-6 and TRBJ2-5; D possibly uses TRBD1 or TRBD2 (6 bases each). The V gene's germline CDR1 is SGHDT and CDR2 YYEEEE. This CDR3 spans 13 amino acids. V was cut by 4 bases and J by 4 bases, with 11 bases left in between. The CDR3: CASSPTGAETQYF. The CDR3 DNA reads TGTGCCAGCAGCCCCACGGGGGCAGAGACCCAGTACTTC. Full variable domain (remainder filled in from reference TRBV5-6 and TRBJ2-5): DAGVTQSPTHLIKTRGQQVTLRCSPKSGHDTVSWYQQALGQGPQFIFQYYEEEERQRGNFPDRFSGHQFPNYSSELNVNALLLGDSALYLCASSPTGAETQYFGPGTRLLVL.

The chain joins TRBV29-1 to TRBJ2-2, with D maybe TRBD2 (5 bases). V was clipped by 0 bases and J by 7 bases, with 12 bases between them. Germline V CDR1 and CDR2: SQVTM, ANQGSEA. The CDR3 covers 14 residues. The CDR3 protein is CSVEDRGFVGELFF. DNA for the CDR3: TGCAGCGTTGAAGATCGAGGGTTTGTCGGGGAGCTGTTTTTT.

This clonotype was observed many times. V gene TRBV29-1 combines with J gene TRBJ2-5; no clear D. The CDR3 is 11 amino acids. Germline CDR1 is SQVTM and CDR2 is ANQGSEA. V was pared by 2 bases and J by 12 bases, with 13 bases between. The CDR3 region has the DNA TGCAGCGTTGAAATGGCCCTACGAAAGTACTTC. Translating it yields CSVEMALRKYF. The entire variable domain, with the rest obtained from reference TRBV29-1 and TRBJ2-5, is as follows: SAVISQKPSRDICQRGTSLTIQCQVDSQVTMMFWYRQQPGQSLTLIATANQGSEATYESGFVIDKFPISRPNLTFSTLTVSNMSPEDSSIYLCSVEMALRKYFGPGTRLLVL.

The J gene is TRBJ2-5, the V gene TRBV5-5; D is ambiguous. Germline CDR1 is SGHKS and CDR2 is YYEKEE (reference sequence). V was trimmed by 3 bases and J by 11 bases, leaving 11 bases between them. CDR3 size: 11 residues. CDR3 DNA: TGTGCCAGCAGCTACCTTCTTGAGCAGTACTTC. Translated, it gives CASSYLLEQYF.